Sequencing of this TCR beta chain was carried out in a study of blood T cell repertoires in COVID-19. Across the study: The United States, Italy and Spain were the sources of the acute and convalescent COVID-19 samples. In each case, the material was cDNA or gDNA derived from T cells, B-cell-depleted T cells, or PBMCs.

Original methodology: The authors estimated nucleated cell counts from reference gene primer amplification. Repertoires were generated with immunoSEQ multiplex PCR, while TCRdb's copy carries only in-frame clones and drops some. V, J and clone size derive from that table, while D and trimming were established from the DNA sequence. Of tens of thousands of clones in the sample, less than 90% were seen once. The CDR3 loop spans 16 amino acids. Germline CDR1 reads MNHEY; CDR2 reads SVGEGT. V dropped 2 bases and J dropped 0; count of bases not matched to a gene: 7. This TCR was recovered from a human donor in a cohort sampled during active COVID-19. This chain joins TRBV6-2 or TRBV6-3 and TRBJ2-7; 7 bases match TRBD1. The sequenced sample was peripheral blood. The CDR3 region is CASSYGPGQSSYEQYF. The CDR3 coding sequence is TGTGCCAGCAGTTACGGGCCGGGACAGAGCTCCTACGAGCAGTACTTC.